Following are 17 T cell receptor beta chains from one sample sequenced in a study of vaccination effects on CD4 cells after COVID-19 (dated by TCRdb to 2021 to 2024). What these receptors recognize is not known. Library creation used the immunoSEQ multiplex PCR assay. Drawn from immuneACCESS, this table holds only the in-frame rearrangements with V and J called that TCRdb kept. Clones are partly lost; checked studies trace under half to an unresolved V gene and leave the rest unexplained. The sample table lists 70,000 to 85,000 clones, about 80% of them with a count of one. The ten biggest clones cover 0.95% to 1.5% of the sample. To identify antigen-specific CD4+ T cell clonotypes by their expansion, the ViraFEST assay first stimulated PBMC with viral peptide pools and then applied TCR sequencing. After about 10 days of culture, CD4+ T cells were isolated with the EasySep CD4+ T cell isolation kit. Participants received two doses of either the BNT162b2 or the mRNA-1273 mRNA SARS-CoV-2 vaccine.

The sample was CD4+ T cells from PBMCs cultured with HCoV-229E spike peptides, taken after COVID-19 vaccination. Reading the label with the study, this specimen's cell subset or site is: HCoV-229E spike overlapping peptide pool stimulation. These receptor sequences come from a human donor who received a COVID-19 vaccine.

The CDR3 DNA reads TGTGCCAGCTCACCCCGGGACGGGGACGCGCCCCAGCATTTT. Its protein is CASSPRDGDAPQHF. The J gene is TRBJ1-5, the V gene TRBV18; perhaps TRBD1 as D (5 bases). Trimming took 3 bases from V and 9 from J, leaving 15 bases between them. This CDR3 is 14 amino acids long. Germline CDR1 and CDR2: KGHSH and LQKENI. Full variable domain (missing parts from reference TRBV18 and TRBJ1-5): NAGVMQNPRHLVRRRGQEARLRCSPMKGHSHVYWYRQLPEEGLKFMVYLQKENIIDESGMPKERFSAEFPKEGPSILRIQQVVRGDSAAYFCASSPRDGDAPQHFGDGTRLSIL.

This clone was counted only a few times. J is TRBJ1-2 and V is TRBV5-1; no reliable D call. V was clipped by 1 base and J by 4 bases, with 11 bases between them. CDR1 and CDR2 (germline): SGHRS, YFSETQ. The CDR3 spans 14 residues. The CDR3 DNA sequence: TGCGCCAGCAGCTTGCGTGAGGGCAGCTATGGCTACACCTTC. Translated: CASSLREGSYGYTF.

This clone was seen a single time. The chain combines TRBV12-3 or TRBV12-4 with TRBJ1-2; no reliable D call. This CDR3 comprises 12 residues. V lost 6 bases and J lost 3, with 8 bases in between. CDR3 coding DNA: TGTGCCAGCAGCCCCGGGGACTATGGCTACACCTTC. Residues: CASSPGDYGYTF.

This rearrangement joins TRBV24-1 to TRBJ1-5; weak D call: TRBD1 (5 bases). Germline-derived CDR1 and CDR2 are KGHDR and SFDVKD. Deletions cut 4 bases from V and 5 bases from J, with 14 bases between. This CDR3 spans 15 amino acids. CDR3 bases: TGTGCCACCAGTGAGGCAGGGCAAACCTATCAGCCCCAGCATTTT. Residues: CATSEAGQTYQPQHF.

This chain joins TRBV7-2 and TRBJ2-3; possible D gene TRBD1, 5 bases. V lost 5 bases and J lost 1, with 13 bases in between. The CDR3 consists of 15 residues. In germline, CDR1 is SGHTA, CDR2 FQGNSA. The CDR3 nucleotides read TGTGCCAGCAGCCTAAGACAAGGGGGCACAGATACGCAGTATTTT. The encoded protein is CASSLRQGGTDTQYF.

The chain uses TRBV2 and TRBJ1-2; TRBD1 aligns across 7 bases. Germline V gene sequence: CDR1 SNHLY, CDR2 FYNNEI. V was clipped by 5 bases and J by 4 bases; unmatched bases: 13. This CDR3 has 16 amino acids. CDR3 residues: CASSKGGQHLPYGYTF. The CDR3 DNA follows: TGTGCCAGCAGTAAGGGGGGACAGCATCTTCCCTATGGCTACACCTTC.

V gene TRBV7-3 combines with J gene TRBJ2-3; D not certain. V was shortened by 5 bases and J by 7 bases, with 13 bases between the two germline ends. Germline CDR1 and CDR2: SGHTA and FQGTGA. The CDR3 is 13 amino acids. CDR3 in amino acids: CASSPGVFNTQYF. The CDR3 region has the DNA TGTGCCAGCAGCCCGGGCGTCTTTAATACGCAGTATTTT.

The J gene is TRBJ2-4, the V gene TRBV3-1 (or the pseudogene TRBV3-2), with D perhaps assigned TRBD1 or TRBD2 (5 bases each). Germline CDR1 reads LGHDT; CDR2 reads YNNKEL (reference sequence). This CDR3 contains 17 residues. Trimming cost V 1 base and J 3 bases, with 16 bases left between them. CDR3 nucleotides: TGTGCCAGCAGCCAAGTAGGGTTGAGGGACGGCAAAAACATTCAGTACTTC. Its protein product is CASSQVGLRDGKNIQYF.

The CDR3 DNA reads TGTGCCAGCAGTACTTCCGGGAGCCAGCAGTACGTC. The encoded protein is CASSTSGSQQYV. The rearrangement links TRBV6-2 or TRBV6-3 to TRBJ2-7, with TRBD2 as a possible D gene (6 bases). Germline V gene sequence: CDR1 MNHEY, CDR2 SVGEGT. The CDR3 runs 12 residues. V was shortened by 5 bases and J by 8 bases, with 13 bases between the two germline ends.

The genes are TRBV11-2 and TRBJ1-2; 11 bases are shared with TRBD1. This CDR3 contains 17 residues. Germline trimming cut 2 bases from V and 4 bases from J; bases unmatched to any gene: 9. CDR1 SGHAT and CDR2 FQNNGV come from the germline V gene. This CDR3 reads CASSLPPGTGGSYGYTF. The CDR3 bases are TGTGCCAGCAGCTTACCCCCCGGGACAGGGGGTAGCTATGGCTACACCTTC.

This chain uses TRBV2 with TRBJ1-2; D gene ambiguous. Germline V gene data show CDR1 as SNHLY and CDR2 as FYNNEI. The V end lost 7 bases, the J end lost 4 bases, and 13 bases lay between the germline ends. CDR3 size: 13 residues. CDR3 residues: CASTITYAYGYTF. The CDR3 nucleotides are TGTGCCAGCACCATTACGTATGCCTATGGCTACACCTTC.

The gene calls are TRBV7-3 and TRBJ2-1; 8 positions match TRBD1. There are 16 residues in the CDR3. The V and J ends lost 4 bases and 2 bases, in that order; junction bases with no gene match: 7. The V gene's germline CDR1 is SGHTA and CDR2 FQGTGA. CDR3: CASSSTGGSTYNEQFF. The CDR3 DNA follows: TGTGCCAGCAGCTCAACAGGGGGGAGCACCTACAATGAGCAGTTCTTC.

The chain is built from TRBV9 and TRBJ2-1; weak D call: TRBD2 (6 bases). The CDR3 spans 15 residues. In germline, CDR1 is SGDLS, CDR2 YYNGEE. Trimming cost V 0 bases and J 5 bases, with 12 bases left between them. In DNA form, the CDR3 reads TGTGCCAGCAGCGTAGTGGAGGGGAGAAACAATGAGCAGTTCTTC. Protein product: CASSVVEGRNNEQFF.

This clone was seen a handful of times. The chain combines TRBV5-1 with TRBJ1-4; D gene uncertain. The germline CDR1 and CDR2 sequences are SGHRS and YFSETQ. This CDR3 spans 13 amino acids. V dropped 2 bases and J dropped 5 bases, with 7 bases sitting between them. Written as DNA, the CDR3 is TGCGCCAGCAGCTTAGTCGGCAATGAAAAACTGTTTTTT. Translating it yields CASSLVGNEKLFF. The variable domain in full, completed from reference TRBV5-1 and TRBJ1-4, reads KAGVTQTPRYLIKTRGQQVTLSCSPISGHRSVSWYQQTPGQGLQFLFEYFSETQRNKGNFPGRFSGRQFSNSRSEMNVSTLELGDSALYLCASSLVGNEKLFFGSGTQLSVL.

The chain joins TRBV9 to TRBJ2-3; D remains ambiguous. V shed 0 bases and J shed 1 base, with 6 bases lying between them. The CDR3 consists of 14 residues. Germline values: CDR1 SGDLS, CDR2 YYNGEE. Here the CDR3 reads CASSVEAGTDTQYF. The CDR3 nucleotides read TGTGCCAGCAGCGTAGAGGCAGGCACAGATACGCAGTATTTT.

This clone was observed a handful of times. This sequence joins TRBV19 and TRBJ1-2; D gene unclear. V lost 5 bases and J lost 5, with 9 bases in between. The CDR3 runs to 12 residues. CDR1 LNHDA and CDR2 SQIVND come from the germline V gene (reference sequence). Written as DNA, the CDR3 is TGTGCCAGTAGTTTGACCGGGTATGGCTACACCTTC. Protein sequence: CASSLTGYGYTF. Full variable domain (remainder filled in from reference TRBV19 and TRBJ1-2): DGGITQSPKYLFRKEGQNVTLSCEQNLNHDAMYWYRQDPGQGLRLIYYSQIVNDFQKGDIAEGYSVSREKKESFPLTVTSAQKNPTAFYLCASSLTGYGYTFGSGTRLTVV.

The V gene is TRBV27, the J gene TRBJ2-5; D may be TRBD1 or TRBD2 (5 bases each). Germline CDR1 is MNHEY and CDR2 is SMNVEV (reference sequence). The V end was cut by 7 bases, the J end by 4 bases, with 22 bases between. The CDR3 has 16 amino acids. CDR3 sequence: CASKRGMGEERETQYF. The CDR3 DNA follows: TGTGCCAGCAAACGAGGCATGGGGGAAGAGCGAGAGACCCAGTACTTC.